The rows below give T cell receptor beta chains drawn from one sample of a study of T cells expressing NK-cell markers. With the 5' RACE reads reprocessed, TCRdb shows one record per CDR3 protein and no DNA. The table for this sample gives about 150,000 distinct CDR3 sequences. The sequencing input was blood T cells: a sorted CD56 or NKG2C T cell subset, CD4+ or CD8+ T cells, or bulk PBMC T cells (not recorded which). Receptors originate from a woman aged 45-60 years in good health. CDR3s include the opening cysteine and the closing phenylalanine or tryptophan.

v_call	j_call	cdr3_aa
TRBV18	TRBJ2-3	CASSPGTEFPLNTDTQYF
TRBV5-1	TRBJ2-5	CASSSDINEETQYF
TRBV10-3	TRBJ1-2	CAIEGNYGYTF
TRBV15	TRBJ1-1	CATSLVRGRGTEAFF
TRBV7-9	TRBJ2-1	CASSAPSGRYNEQFF
TRBV7-9	TRBJ2-2	CASSFYAGELFF
TRBV27	TRBJ2-3	CASSHTGDTQYF
TRBV29-1	TRBJ2-3	CSVGGLALGDTQYF
TRBV9	TRBJ1-1	CASSVDGTGIENTEAFF
TRBV27	TRBJ1-1	CASSLSGGATEAFF
TRBV3-1	TRBJ2-1	CASSHPERGYNEQFF
TRBV28	TRBJ2-3	CASSSTSGRALGTDTQYF
TRBV29-1	TRBJ2-1	CSVYSTGLAEQFF
TRBV7-9	TRBJ2-2	CASQDAGGNTGELFF
TRBV7-8	TRBJ2-1	CASTRRGAGNEQFF
TRBV7-9	TRBJ2-1	CASSSTGPGTNEQFF
TRBV11-2	TRBJ2-6	CASSLGGAGANVLTF
TRBV5-1	TRBJ1-1	CASSLGPESGTEAFF
TRBV12-5	TRBJ2-3	CASGTGLVETDTQYF
TRBV4-1	TRBJ2-1	CASSQDTGSRGFF
TRBV24-1	TRBJ2-3	CATEGGSPDTQYF
TRBV20-1	TRBJ2-7	CSARVIIQGASYEQYF
TRBV11-3	TRBJ2-1	CASSLGVGGADEQFF
TRBV19	TRBJ2-5	CASSPTGGWEETQYF
TRBV20-1	TRBJ2-2	CSARGGQINTGELFF
TRBV5-5	TRBJ2-5	CASSWSGTLNGETQYF